This TCR beta chain was captured in a study of ipilimumab plus nivolumab after autologous stem cell transplantation. The V gene lost 6 bases and the J gene lost 1 base, with 9 bases spanning the gap. CDR3 size: 13 residues. Method: immunoSEQ multiplex PCR; TCRdb's copy keeps in-frame clones and lacks some. The sample includes approximately 84,000 clones, about 83% of them seen just once. This specimen consisted of PBMCs, obtained in a trial of ipilimumab plus nivolumab as post-transplant consolidation. This receptor was taken from a male donor with diffuse large B-cell lymphoma. The chain couples TRBV23-1 to TRBJ1-1; TRBD1 might be the D (5 bases). TRBV23-1 is designated an ORF whose function remains uncertain. CDR3 nucleotides: TGCGCCAGCAGATCAGGGACGAACACTGAAGCTTTCTTT. Protein: CASRSGTNTEAFF.